This T cell receptor (beta chain) was observed in a study of PD-L1 blockade in urothelial cancer. Regarding time point: pretreatment peripheral blood. TCRdb's table, derived via immunoSEQ multiplex PCR, lists solely in-frame clones and lacks some. The table lists approximately 79,000 clones, roughly 80% of them singletons. Germline assignment: CDR1 SGHTA and CDR2 FQGNSA. The length of the CDR3 is 16 residues. V gave up 8 bases and J gave up 0 bases; unmatched junction bases: 12. The genes are TRBV7-2 and TRBJ1-1; 7 bases agree with TRBD1. The sample here was PBMCs, taken around atezolizumab (anti-PD-L1) treatment. The receptor was derived from a man aged 35 to 55 with urothelial cancer. CDR3 bases: TGTGCCAGCCAATATCGGGGACAGTCCATGAACACTGAAGCTTTCTTT. It specifies CASQYRGQSMNTEAFF.